The 15 T cell receptor beta chains below all came from one sample that was sequenced in a study of cytomegalovirus exposure and HLA in healthy donors. Profiling relied on immunoSEQ multiplex PCR, and the TCRdb table lists in-frame clones only, not all of them. This sample has fewer than 120,000 clones, with roughly 87% found just once. The material sequenced was PBMCs. The source is a woman under 30 in good health and CMV-seronegative.

The CDR3 nucleotides are TGTGCCAGCAGGGGACAGGGGGACACTGAAGCTTTCTTT. Its protein product is CASRGQGDTEAFF. The chain links TRBV6-5 to TRBJ1-1; 11 bases are shared with TRBD1. V shed 6 bases and J 3 bases; nucleotides not matched to a gene: 0. This CDR3 comprises 13 residues. Germline V lookup: CDR1 MNHEY, CDR2 SVGAGI.

The rearrangement uses TRBV5-6 and TRBJ1-3; possible D gene TRBD1, 6 bases. CDR1 SGHDT and CDR2 YYEEEE come from the germline V gene. V lost 0 bases and J 4 bases, leaving 17 bases between the germline ends. CDR3 length: 17 amino acids. The CDR3 DNA is TGTGCCAGCAGCTTGGCGGCAGGGGCTCCTTGGGGAAACACCATATATTTT. Translating gives CASSLAAGAPWGNTIYF.

V is TRBV4-3 and J is TRBJ2-5; D is possibly TRBD1 (6 bases). CDR1 is LGHNA and CDR2 is YSLEER in the germline V gene. Trimming removed 1 base from V and 2 bases from J, with 17 bases in between. CDR3 length: 17 residues. This CDR3 is CASSQAPTGSPQETQYF. In DNA, the CDR3 is TGCGCCAGCAGCCAAGCACCGACAGGTTCCCCACAAGAGACCCAGTACTTC.

The rearrangement uses TRBV6-1 and TRBJ1-5; D possibly corresponds to TRBD1 (5 bases). CDR3 length: 12 amino acids. The V end was cut by 4 bases, the J end by 5 bases, with 6 bases between. Germline V gene data show CDR1 as MNHNS and CDR2 as SASEGT. The CDR3 protein is CASSAGYQPQHF. CDR3 DNA sequence: TGTGCCAGCAGTGCAGGGTATCAGCCCCAGCATTTT.

This chain links TRBV7-2 with TRBJ2-1; D is undetermined. This CDR3 comprises 12 residues. Per the germline V gene, CDR1 is SGHTA and CDR2 is FQGNSA. V was trimmed by 0 bases and J by 13 bases, leaving 10 bases between them. CDR3 sequence: CASSLADFSQFF. CDR3 sequence (DNA): TGTGCCAGCAGCTTAGCCGACTTCTCCCAGTTCTTC.

This chain connects TRBV27 to TRBJ1-1; 9 nucleotides line up with TRBD1. The CDR3 sequence is 14 residues long. The germline V gene has CDR1 MNHEY and CDR2 SMNVEV (reference sequence). V trimming: 2 bases; J trimming: 5 bases; junction bases outside the gene matches: 3. This CDR3 reads CASSLNRGRTEAFF. In DNA, the CDR3 is TGTGCCAGCAGTTTAAACAGGGGGCGGACTGAAGCTTTCTTT.

The rearrangement links TRBV6-1 to TRBJ1-1, with D possibly being TRBD1 (5 bases). The germline V gene has CDR1 MNHNS and CDR2 SASEGT. V was cut by 2 bases and J by 3 bases, with 10 bases left in between. The CDR3 is made up of 14 amino acids. CDR3: CASSEFEQDTEAFF. The CDR3 coding sequence is TGTGCCAGCAGTGAATTTGAACAGGACACTGAAGCTTTCTTT.

The genes are TRBV5-6 and TRBJ2-7, with D perhaps TRBD1 (6 bases). CDR3 size: 13 residues. The germline V and J ends were trimmed by 4 bases and 3 bases, with 11 bases remaining between them. Germline values: CDR1 SGHDT, CDR2 YYEEEE. The CDR3 nucleotides are TGTGCCAGCAGCAACGGACAGATCTACGAGCAGTACTTC. Its protein product is CASSNGQIYEQYF.

This sequence joins TRBV7-9 and TRBJ2-6, with 7 bases matching TRBD1. V was clipped by 5 bases and J by 2 bases; unmatched bases: 12. The CDR3 has 18 amino acids. Germline loops: CDR1 SEHNR, CDR2 FQNEAQ (reference sequence). The CDR3 reads CASSLGQSLPPGANVLTF. CDR3 coding DNA: TGTGCCAGCAGCCTGGGACAGTCTTTACCTCCTGGGGCCAACGTCCTGACTTTC.

In this sample, this clone turned up once. The V and J genes are TRBV9 and TRBJ1-1; no definite D call. V was cut by 3 bases and J by 0 bases, with 6 bases left in between. The CDR3 has 13 amino acids. Germline loops: CDR1 SGDLS, CDR2 YYNGEE. In DNA form, the CDR3 reads TGTGCCAGCAGCGGGGGAGTGAACACTGAAGCTTTCTTT. Protein product: CASSGGVNTEAFF.

The V call is TRBV18, the J call TRBJ1-1; D is perhaps TRBD1 (5 bases). Germline CDR1 and CDR2: KGHSH and LQKENI. V was clipped by 8 bases and J by 5 bases, with 9 bases between them. This CDR3 is built from 11 residues. CDR3 amino acids: CASSRQTEAFF. As DNA, the CDR3 is TGTGCCAGCAGCCGACAGACTGAAGCTTTCTTT.

The chain carries TRBV2 and TRBJ1-2, with 7 nucleotides matching TRBD1. Per the germline V gene, CDR1 is SNHLY and CDR2 is FYNNEI. The V and J ends lost 6 bases and 4 bases, in that order; junction bases with no gene match: 8. This CDR3 has 14 residues. CDR3 in DNA: TGTGCCAGCAGCGAGGGACAGCCCCCCTATGGCTACACCTTC. Its translation: CASSEGQPPYGYTF.

This clone was counted once. This chain joins TRBV28 and TRBJ1-1, with D maybe TRBD1 (6 bases). The CDR3 consists of 16 residues. CDR1 and CDR2 (germline): MDHEN, SYDVKM. Trimming removed 2 bases at V and 3 bases at J, with 16 bases between. DNA of the CDR3: TGTGCCAGCAGTTTACCGGCAGGGGCGGGGGACACTGAAGCTTTCTTT. It is translated as CASSLPAGAGDTEAFF.

This chain joins TRBV6-1 and TRBJ1-4; 7 nucleotides match TRBD1. The CDR3 loop spans 15 amino acids. Germline CDR1 and CDR2: MNHNS and SASEGT. V trimming: 2 bases; J trimming: 7 bases; junction bases outside the gene matches: 7. The CDR3 reads CASSEQKTGSEKLFF. The CDR3 DNA follows: TGTGCCAGCAGTGAACAGAAGACAGGGAGTGAAAAACTGTTTTTT.

The gene calls are TRBV19 and TRBJ2-7, with 8 positions matching TRBD2. V was clipped by 4 bases and J by 4 bases; unmatched bases: 9. The CDR3 runs to 15 residues. CDR1 is LNHDA and CDR2 is SQIVND in the germline V gene (reference sequence). The CDR3 reads CASSRAAGAAYEQYF. In nucleotides, the CDR3 is TGTGCCAGTAGTAGAGCAGCGGGAGCGGCATACGAGCAGTACTTC. Full variable domain (rest looked up from reference TRBV19 and TRBJ2-7): DGGITQSPKYLFRKEGQNVTLSCEQNLNHDAMYWYRQDPGQGLRLIYYSQIVNDFQKGDIAEGYSVSREKKESFPLTVTSAQKNPTAFYLCASSRAAGAAYEQYFGPGTRLTVT.